This T cell receptor (beta chain) emerged from a study of OX40 agonist ivuxolimab in advanced cancers. Study as a whole: Patients undergoing dose escalation presented with hepatocellular carcinoma, melanoma, renal cell or head and neck cancer.

Study-wide results and limits: In a subset of nonresponders, normalized T-cell clonal expansion was also low.

Here immunoSEQ multiplex PCR was the method, and the copy in TCRdb shows in-frame clones only, minus some. The sample records fewer than 25,000 clones, 85% to 90% being singletons. Trimming took 6 bases from V and 5 from J; bases not matched to a gene: 6. Germline V gene data show CDR1 as MNHEY and CDR2 as SMNVEV (reference sequence). The CDR3 loop spans 14 amino acids. On this clone itself: Its antigen is as yet unknown.

Sequencing used CD4+ or CD8+ T cells sorted from blood, obtained in a trial of the OX40 agonist ivuxolimab. The TCR originated in an adult with an advanced solid tumor such as melanoma, head and neck, liver or kidney cancer. The rearrangement links TRBV27 to TRBJ2-2; 7 bases map to TRBD1. The CDR3 DNA sequence: TGTGCCAGCAGGACAGGGTCGGAGACCGGGGAGCTGTTTTTT. As protein: CASRTGSETGELFF.